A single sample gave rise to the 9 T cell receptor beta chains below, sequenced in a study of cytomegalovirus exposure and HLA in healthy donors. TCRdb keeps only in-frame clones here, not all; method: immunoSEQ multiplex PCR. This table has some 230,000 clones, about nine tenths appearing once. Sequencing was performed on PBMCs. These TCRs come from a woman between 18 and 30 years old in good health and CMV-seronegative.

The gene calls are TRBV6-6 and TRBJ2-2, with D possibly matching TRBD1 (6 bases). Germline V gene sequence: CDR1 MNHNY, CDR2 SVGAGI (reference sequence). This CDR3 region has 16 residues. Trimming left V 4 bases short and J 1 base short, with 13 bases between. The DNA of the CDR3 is TGTGCCAGCAGTTCCACGGACAGACAGAACACCGGGGAGCTGTTTTTT. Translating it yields CASSSTDRQNTGELFF.

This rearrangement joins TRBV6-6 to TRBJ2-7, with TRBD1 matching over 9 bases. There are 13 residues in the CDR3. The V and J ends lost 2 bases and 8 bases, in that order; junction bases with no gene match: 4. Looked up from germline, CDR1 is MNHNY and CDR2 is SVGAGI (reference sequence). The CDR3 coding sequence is TGTGCCAGCAGTTACGGGGGACAGGGTAAGCAGTACTTC. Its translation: CASSYGGQGKQYF.

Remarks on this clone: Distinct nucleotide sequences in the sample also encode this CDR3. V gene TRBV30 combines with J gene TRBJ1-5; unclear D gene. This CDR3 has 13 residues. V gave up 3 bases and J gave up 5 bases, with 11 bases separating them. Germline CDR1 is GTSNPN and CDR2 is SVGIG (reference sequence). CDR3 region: CAWSPGGDQPQHF. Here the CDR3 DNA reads TGTGCCTGGAGCCCCGGCGGGGATCAGCCCCAGCATTTT.

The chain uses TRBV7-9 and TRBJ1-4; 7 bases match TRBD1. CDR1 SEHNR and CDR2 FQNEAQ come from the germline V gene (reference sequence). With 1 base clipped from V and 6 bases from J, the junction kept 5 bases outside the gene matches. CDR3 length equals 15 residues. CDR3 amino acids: CASSLERQGYEKLFF. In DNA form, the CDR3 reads TGTGCCAGCAGCTTAGAACGACAGGGATATGAAAAACTGTTTTTT.

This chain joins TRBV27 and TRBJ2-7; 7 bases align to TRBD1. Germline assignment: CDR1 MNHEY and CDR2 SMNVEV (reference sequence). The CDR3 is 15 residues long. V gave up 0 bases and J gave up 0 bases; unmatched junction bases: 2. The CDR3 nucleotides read TGTGCCAGCAGTTTATCGACAGGGAGCTCCTACGAGCAGTACTTC. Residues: CASSLSTGSSYEQYF.

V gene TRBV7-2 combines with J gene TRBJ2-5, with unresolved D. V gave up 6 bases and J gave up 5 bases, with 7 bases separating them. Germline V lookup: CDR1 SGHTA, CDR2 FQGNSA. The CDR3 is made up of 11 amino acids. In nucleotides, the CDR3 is TGTGCCAGCAGAAAAGCGGAGACCCAGTACTTC. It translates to CASRKAETQYF.

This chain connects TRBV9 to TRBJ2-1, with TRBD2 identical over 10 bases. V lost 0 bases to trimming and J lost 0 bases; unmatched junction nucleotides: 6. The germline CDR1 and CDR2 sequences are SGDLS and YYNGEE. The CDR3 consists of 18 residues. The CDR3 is CASSVGGTSEGSYNEQFF. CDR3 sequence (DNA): TGTGCCAGCAGCGTAGGTGGGACTAGCGAAGGCTCCTACAATGAGCAGTTCTTC.

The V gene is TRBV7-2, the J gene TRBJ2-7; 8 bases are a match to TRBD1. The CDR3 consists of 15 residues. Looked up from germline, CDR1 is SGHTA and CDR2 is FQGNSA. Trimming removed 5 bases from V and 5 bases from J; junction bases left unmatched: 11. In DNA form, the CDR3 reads TGTGCCAGCAGCCCAGACAGGGGCCCTCCGGACGAGCAGTACTTC. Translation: CASSPDRGPPDEQYF.

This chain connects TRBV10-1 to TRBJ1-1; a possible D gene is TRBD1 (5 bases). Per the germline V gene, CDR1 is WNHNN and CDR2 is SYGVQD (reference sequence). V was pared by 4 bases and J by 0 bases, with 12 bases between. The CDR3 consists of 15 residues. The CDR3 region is CASSGDRAMNTEAFF. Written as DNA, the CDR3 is TGCGCCAGCAGTGGAGACAGAGCCATGAACACTGAAGCTTTCTTT.